This T cell receptor beta chain was captured by sequencing in a study of OX40 agonist ivuxolimab in advanced cancers. Study in general: Therapy given before enrollment (anti-PD-1, anti-PD-L1 or anti-CTLA-4) was allowed, and approximately 40% had some.

The CDR3 has 16 amino acids. Germline CDR1 and CDR2: SGHVS and FNYEAQ. J lost 4 bases, V lost 0 bases, and 1 base had no gene match. TCRdb's copy holds only in-frame clones and misses some; the assay was immunoSEQ multiplex PCR. The sample has about 78,000 clones, about nine tenths seen once. The chain uses TRBV7-6 and TRBJ2-1; TRBD2 matches 12 bases. The sample was CD4+ or CD8+ T cells sorted from blood, taken in a trial of the OX40 agonist ivuxolimab. The receptor comes from an adult with an advanced solid tumor such as melanoma, head and neck, liver or kidney cancer. CDR3: CASSLAGLAGYNEQFF. CDR3 nucleotides: TGTGCCAGCAGCTTAGCGGGACTAGCGGGTTACAATGAGCAGTTCTTC.